This T cell receptor (beta chain) appears in the sequencing data of a study of shared clonotypes between healthy human individuals. Study-level background: Donors were two women and a few men aged 18 to 49.

Worth noting for this clone: Antigen: not known.

Study observations and caveats: Lower generation probabilities were found for non-shared clonotypes than for those shared by all four donors. Naive CD4 clonotype sharing across four donors was roughly 5%.

Across several immunoSEQ plates, the genomic DNA of each subset was split evenly. This table comes from immunoSEQ multiplex PCR, and its TCRdb copy is limited to in-frame clones, with some not included. The table includes about 2.2 million clones, 93% detected once. This CDR3 region has 15 residues. Germline CDR1 reads SGHVS; CDR2 reads FNYEAQ. V dropped 0 bases and J dropped 3 bases, with 11 bases sitting between them. CD8 cells regarded as naive lacked CD45RO, were positively chosen for CCR7, and omitted terminally differentiated effector memory CD45RA+ cells. The receptor comes from a man between 18 and 35 years old in good health. Some clones in this sample may be carry-over from other donors' samples. Sequencing was carried out using naive CD8+ T cells from PBMCs. The rearrangement uses TRBV7-6 and TRBJ1-2, with D unclear. In DNA form, the CDR3 reads TGTGCCAGCAGCTTAGCCCCGGGAAACCACTATGGCTACACCTTC. This encodes CASSLAPGNHYGYTF.